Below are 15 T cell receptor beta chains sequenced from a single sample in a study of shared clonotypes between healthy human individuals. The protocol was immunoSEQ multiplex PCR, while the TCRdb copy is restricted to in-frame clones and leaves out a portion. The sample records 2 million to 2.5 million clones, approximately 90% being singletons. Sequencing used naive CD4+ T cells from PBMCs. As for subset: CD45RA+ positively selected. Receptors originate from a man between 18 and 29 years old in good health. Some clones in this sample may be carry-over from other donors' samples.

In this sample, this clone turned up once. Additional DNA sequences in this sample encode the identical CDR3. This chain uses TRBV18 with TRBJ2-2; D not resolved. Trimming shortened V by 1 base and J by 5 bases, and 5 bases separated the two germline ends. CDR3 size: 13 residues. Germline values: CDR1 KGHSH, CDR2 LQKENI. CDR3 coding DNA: TGTGCCAGCTCACCACGGGATACCGGGGAGCTGTTTTTT. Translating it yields CASSPRDTGELFF.

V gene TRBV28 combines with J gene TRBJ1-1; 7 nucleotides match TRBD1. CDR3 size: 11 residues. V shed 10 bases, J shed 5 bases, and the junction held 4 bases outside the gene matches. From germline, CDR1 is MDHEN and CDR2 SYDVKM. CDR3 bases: TGTGCCACCACAGGGGTGACTGAAGCTTTCTTT. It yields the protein CATTGVTEAFF.

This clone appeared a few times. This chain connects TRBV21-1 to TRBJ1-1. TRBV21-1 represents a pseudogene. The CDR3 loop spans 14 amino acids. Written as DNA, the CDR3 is TGTGCCCCCAGGAAACCTAAGTCTAGATCTGAAGCTTTCTTT. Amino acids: CAPRKPKSRSEAFF.

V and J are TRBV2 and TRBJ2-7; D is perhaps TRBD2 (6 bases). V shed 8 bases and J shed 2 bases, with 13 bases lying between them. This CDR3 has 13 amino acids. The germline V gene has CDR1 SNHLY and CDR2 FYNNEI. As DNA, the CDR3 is TGTGCCAGCGGCAGGGAGGTGGCCTACGAGCAGTACTTC. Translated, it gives CASGREVAYEQYF.

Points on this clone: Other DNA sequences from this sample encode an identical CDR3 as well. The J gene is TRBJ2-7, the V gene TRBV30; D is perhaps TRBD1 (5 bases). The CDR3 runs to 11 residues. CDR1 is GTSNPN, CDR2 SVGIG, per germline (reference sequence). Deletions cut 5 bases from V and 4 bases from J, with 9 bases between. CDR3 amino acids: CAWDRAYEQYF. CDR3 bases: TGTGCCTGGGACAGAGCTTACGAGCAGTACTTC.

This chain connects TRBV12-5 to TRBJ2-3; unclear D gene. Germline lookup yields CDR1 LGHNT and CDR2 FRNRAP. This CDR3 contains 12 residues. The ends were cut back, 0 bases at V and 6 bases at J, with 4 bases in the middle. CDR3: CASGLVEDTQYF. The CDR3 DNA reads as TGTGCTAGTGGTTTGGTTGAGGATACGCAGTATTTT.

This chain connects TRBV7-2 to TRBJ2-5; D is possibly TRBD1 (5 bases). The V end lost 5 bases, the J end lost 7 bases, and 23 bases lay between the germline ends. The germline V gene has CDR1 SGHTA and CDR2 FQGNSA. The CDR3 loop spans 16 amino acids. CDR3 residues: CASSPLGAPGQATQYF. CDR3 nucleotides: TGTGCCAGCAGCCCCCTTGGGGCTCCGGGTCAGGCGACCCAGTACTTC. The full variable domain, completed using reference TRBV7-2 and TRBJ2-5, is GAGVSQSPSNKVTEKGKDVELRCDPISGHTALYWYRQSLGQGLEFLIYFQGNSAPDKSGLPSDRFSAERTGGSVSTLTIQRTQQEDSAVYLCASSPLGAPGQATQYFGPGTRLLVL.

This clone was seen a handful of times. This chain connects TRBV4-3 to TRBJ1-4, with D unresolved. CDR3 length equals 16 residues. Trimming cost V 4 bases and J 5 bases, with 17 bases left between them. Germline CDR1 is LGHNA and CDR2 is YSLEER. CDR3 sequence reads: CASSPGQAMRNEKLFF. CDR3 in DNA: TGCGCCAGCAGCCCCGGCCAGGCGATGAGGAATGAAAAACTGTTTTTT.

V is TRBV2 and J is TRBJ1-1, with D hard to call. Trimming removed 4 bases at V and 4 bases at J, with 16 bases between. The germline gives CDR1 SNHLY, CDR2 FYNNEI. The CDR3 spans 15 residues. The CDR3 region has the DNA TGTGCCAGCAGTGTGTACCAGTTAAGAGCCACTGAAGCTTTCTTT. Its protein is CASSVYQLRATEAFF.

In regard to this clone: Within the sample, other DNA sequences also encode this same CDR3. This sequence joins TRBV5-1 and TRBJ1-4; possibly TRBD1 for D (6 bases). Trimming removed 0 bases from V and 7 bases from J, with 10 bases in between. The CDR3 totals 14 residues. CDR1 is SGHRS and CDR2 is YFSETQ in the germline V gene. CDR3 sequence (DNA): TGCGCCAGCAGCTTGGACAGGGTGGGTGAAAAACTGTTTTTT. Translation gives CASSLDRVGEKLFF.

CDR3 sequence: CASSLTGGPGYEQFF. DNA for the CDR3: TGCGCCAGCAGCTTGACGGGAGGCCCGGGCTATGAGCAGTTCTTC. The V gene is TRBV5-1, the J gene TRBJ2-1; 7 positions agree with TRBD2. CDR1 is SGHRS and CDR2 is YFSETQ in the germline V gene. CDR3 length: 15 residues. V lost 1 base, J lost 8 bases, and 9 bases stayed unmatched.

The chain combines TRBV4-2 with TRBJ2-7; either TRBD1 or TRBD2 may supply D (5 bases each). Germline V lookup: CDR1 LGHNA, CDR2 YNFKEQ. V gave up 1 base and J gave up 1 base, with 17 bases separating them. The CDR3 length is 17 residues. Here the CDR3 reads CASSQGVGTGPSYEQYF. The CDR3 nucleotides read TGTGCCAGCAGCCAAGGGGTCGGGACCGGGCCGTCCTACGAGCAGTACTTC.

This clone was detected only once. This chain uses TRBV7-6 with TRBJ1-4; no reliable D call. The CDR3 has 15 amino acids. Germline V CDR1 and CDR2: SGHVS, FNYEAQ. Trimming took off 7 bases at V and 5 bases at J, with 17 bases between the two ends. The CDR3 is CASNAGSAMNEKLFF. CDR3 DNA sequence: TGTGCCAGCAACGCCGGGTCAGCAATGAATGAAAAACTGTTTTTT.

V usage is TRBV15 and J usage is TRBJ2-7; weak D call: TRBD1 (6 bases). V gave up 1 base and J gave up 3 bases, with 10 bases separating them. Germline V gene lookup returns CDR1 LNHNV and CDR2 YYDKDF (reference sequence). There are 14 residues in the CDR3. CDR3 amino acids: CATSRVQGNYEQYF. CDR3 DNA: TGTGCCACCAGCAGAGTTCAGGGGAACTACGAGCAGTACTTC.

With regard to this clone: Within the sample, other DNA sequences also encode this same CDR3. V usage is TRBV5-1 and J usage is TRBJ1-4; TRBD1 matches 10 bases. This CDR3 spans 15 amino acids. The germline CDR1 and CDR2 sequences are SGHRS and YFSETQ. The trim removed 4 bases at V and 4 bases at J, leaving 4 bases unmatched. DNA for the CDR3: TGCGCCAGCAGCCCAGGGACAGGGGTTAATGAAAAACTGTTTTTT. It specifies CASSPGTGVNEKLFF.